This T cell receptor beta chain was recorded in a study of blood T cell repertoires in COVID-19. About the research overall: The study drew acute and convalescent COVID-19 samples from the United States, Italy and Spain.

Germline V gives CDR1 SGHTA, CDR2 FQGTGA. J gave up 1 base and V 5 bases, and 4 bases lay outside the gene matches. The CDR3 is made up of 15 amino acids. This table comes from immunoSEQ multiplex PCR, and its TCRdb copy is limited to in-frame clones, with some not included. The table lists some 220,000 clones, approximately 80% of them singletons. This clonotype originated in a woman aged 80 or over with active or convalescent COVID-19. The genes are TRBV7-3 and TRBJ2-5; 10 nucleotides align to TRBD1. Sequencing was performed on peripheral blood. CDR3 sequence: CASSLDRGPQETQYF. For the CDR3, the DNA is TGTGCCAGCAGCCTAGACAGGGGGCCCCAAGAGACCCAGTACTTC.